The 5 T cell receptor beta chains listed next were all sequenced from one sample in a study of tumor and adjacent non-tumor tissue in lung cancer. No cell sorting was done before RNA was extracted from the tissue. More than 3 cm separated this lung sample from the edge of the tumor. Three rounds of nested PCR, following a modified ARM-PCR protocol, produced the TCRbeta library. TCRdb fed the multiplex PCR reads into MiXCR, producing one record per CDR3 protein. The sample comprises some 100,000 distinct CDR3 sequences, 50% to 70% of which are singletons, and approximately 18% rests with the top ten. Sequences were obtained from distant non-tumor lung tissue. The receptors were gathered from a man aged 25 to 40 with non-small cell lung cancer.

The chain is built from TRBV7-9 and TRBJ1-1, with 8 bases identical to TRBD1. The CDR3 spans 14 residues. V shed 0 bases, J shed 7 bases, and the junction held 4 bases outside the gene matches. The germline V gene encodes CDR1 SEHNR and CDR2 FQNEAQ (reference sequence). Here the CDR3 reads CASSLATRGLEAFF. For the CDR3, the DNA is TGTGCCAGCAGCTTAGCAACCAGGGGGCTTGAAGCTTTCTTT.

The genes are TRBV7-2 and TRBJ2-5; D is unclear. With 1 base removed from V and 2 bases from J, the gap between germline ends came to 8 bases. CDR3 length equals 14 residues. From germline, CDR1 is SGHTA and CDR2 FQGNSA. The chain's CDR3 is CTSSLEAVQETQYF. Written as DNA, the CDR3 is TGTACCAGCAGCTTAGAGGCAGTTCAAGAGACCCAGTACTTC.

To note about this clonotype: The junction differs from germline at one of its ends, possibly a read error. The V gene is TRBV11-3, the J gene TRBJ2-1; D is uncertain. The germline V gene encodes CDR1 SGHNT and CDR2 YENEEA. The CDR3 totals 13 residues. The CDR3 spells CSSSPTSGNEQFF. The CDR3, as DNA: TGTTCCAGCAGCCCTACATCTGGCAATGAGCAGTTCTTC.

Concerning this clonotype itself: A much bigger clone sits one base away, suggesting this may be a read error. The DNA for the CDR3 is TGTGCCAGCAGTTACTACGGACGAGACTCTGAAGCTTTCTTT. As protein: CASSYYGRDSEAFF. The chain carries TRBV6-6 and TRBJ1-1; D gene uncertain. The CDR3 length is 14 residues. Trimming shortened V by 1 base and J by 6 bases, and 12 bases separated the two germline ends. CDR1 is MNHNY and CDR2 is SVGAGI in the germline V gene (reference sequence).

Points on this clonotype: At one end the junction does not follow the germline gene, possibly because of a read error. This CDR3 reads CANSHRTGSSYEQYF. CDR3 sequence (DNA): TGCGCCAACAGCCACAGGACAGGGTCCTCCTACGAGCAATACTTC. This chain connects TRBV4-3 to TRBJ2-7, with TRBD1 matching 8 bases. This CDR3 is 15 amino acids long. Germline V CDR1 and CDR2: LGHNA, YSLEER.